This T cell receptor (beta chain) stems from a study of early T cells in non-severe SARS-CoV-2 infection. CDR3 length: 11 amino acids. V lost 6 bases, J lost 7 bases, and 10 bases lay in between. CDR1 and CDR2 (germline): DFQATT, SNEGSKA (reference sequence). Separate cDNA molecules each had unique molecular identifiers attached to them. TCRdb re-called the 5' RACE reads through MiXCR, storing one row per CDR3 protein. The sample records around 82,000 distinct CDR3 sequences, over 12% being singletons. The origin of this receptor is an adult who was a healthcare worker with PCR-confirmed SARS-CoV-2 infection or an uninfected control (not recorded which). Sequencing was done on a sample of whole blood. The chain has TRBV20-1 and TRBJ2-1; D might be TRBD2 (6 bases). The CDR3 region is CSARLVNEQFF. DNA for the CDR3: TGCAGTGCCAGACTAGTAAATGAGCAGTTCTTC.